The 29 T cell receptor beta chains reported below all come from one sample, sequenced in a study of somatic mutations in cytotoxic T cells in rheumatoid arthritis. Sequenced by immunoSEQ multiplex PCR; TCRdb stores in-frame clones only, minus some. The sample has 9,000 or so clones, approximately 75% seen once; the top ten hold roughly 4.6%. The material sequenced was CD8+ T cells sorted from blood. Source of these receptors: an adult with rheumatoid arthritis.

This rearrangement joins TRBV7-3 to TRBJ2-7; TRBD1 might be the D (5 bases). There are 17 residues in the CDR3. Trimming left V 1 base short and J 2 bases short, with 18 bases between. CDR1 SGHTA and CDR2 FQGTGA come from the germline V gene. CDR3 nucleotides: TGTGCCAGCAGCTTAAATGGGGCAACGGTCCCTGCCTACGAGCAGTACTTC. This translates into CASSLNGATVPAYEQYF.

The chain is built from TRBV13 and TRBJ2-3; D unresolved. The length of the CDR3 is 12 residues. Germline values: CDR1 PRHDT, CDR2 FYEKMQ (reference sequence). V was clipped by 2 bases and J by 4 bases, with 4 bases between them. CDR3 in amino acids: CASSLLSDTQYF. For the CDR3, the DNA is TGTGCCAGCAGCTTATTGTCAGATACGCAGTATTTT.

J is TRBJ1-2 and V is TRBV7-6, with a weak D call TRBD1 (6 bases). The CDR3 is 13 amino acids. Germline V gene data show CDR1 as SGHVS and CDR2 as FNYEAQ. V was trimmed by 3 bases and J by 4 bases, leaving 9 bases between them. The CDR3 nucleotides read TGTGCCAGCAGCTTGGACAGATTCTATGGCTACACCTTC. It encodes CASSLDRFYGYTF.

The chain uses TRBV5-1 and TRBJ2-1; weak D call: TRBD1 (5 bases). The germline V gene encodes CDR1 SGHRS and CDR2 YFSETQ. The CDR3 has 18 amino acids. V gave up 0 bases and J gave up 4 bases, with 20 bases separating them. The CDR3, as DNA: TGCGCCAGCAGCTTGGGGGGCCCAACCCTTCTTGGTTACAATGAGCAGTTCTTC. This codes for CASSLGGPTLLGYNEQFF.

The V call is TRBV7-8, the J call TRBJ1-6; a weak D match, TRBD1 (6 bases). The CDR3 is 14 amino acids. Germline V lookup: CDR1 SGHVS, CDR2 FQNEAQ. Trimming took off 5 bases at V and 7 bases at J, with 12 bases between the two ends. Here the CDR3 reads CASSPADRNSPLHF. CDR3 nucleotides: TGTGCCAGCAGCCCCGCCGACAGGAATTCACCCCTCCACTTT.

V and J are TRBV4-3 and TRBJ1-6; 8 bases align to TRBD1. V lost 1 base, J lost 10 bases, and 3 bases stayed unmatched. Germline assignment: CDR1 LGHNA and CDR2 YSLEER. The CDR3 totals 14 residues. The CDR3 coding sequence is TGCGCCAGCAGCCAAGGGACAGGGATCTCACCCCTCCACTTT. As protein: CASSQGTGISPLHF.

This clone appeared a few times. The J gene is TRBJ2-1, the V gene TRBV6-5; the match to TRBD1 covers 8 bases. Germline V gene data show CDR1 as MNHEY and CDR2 as SVGAGI. Germline trimming cut 5 bases from V and 12 bases from J; bases unmatched to any gene: 3. This CDR3 spans 11 amino acids. Written as DNA, the CDR3 is TGTGCCAGCAGTCCCGGGACAGGGCAGTTCTTC. Translating it yields CASSPGTGQFF.

This clone was seen a few times. V gene TRBV28 combines with J gene TRBJ1-5; D unresolved. V was cut by 7 bases and J by 15 bases, with 16 bases left in between. There are 11 residues in the CDR3. Germline loops: CDR1 MDHEN, CDR2 SYDVKM. Here the CDR3 DNA reads TGTGCCAGCACCCGGGGTATGGCGTGGCATTTT. Its protein product is CASTRGMAWHF.

The gene calls are TRBV9 and TRBJ2-5; D possibly corresponds to TRBD2 (7 bases). V was pared by 3 bases and J by 0 bases, with 15 bases between. Germline V lookup: CDR1 SGDLS, CDR2 YYNGEE. This CDR3 is 16 amino acids long. CDR3 loop: CASSEGGAVYQETQYF. The CDR3, as DNA: TGTGCCAGCAGCGAGGGGGGGGCAGTATACCAAGAGACCCAGTACTTC.

V usage is TRBV2 and J usage is TRBJ1-3; D not certain. CDR3 size: 15 residues. The V and J ends lost 7 bases and 2 bases respectively, with 15 bases between them. Germline V CDR1 and CDR2: SNHLY, FYNNEI. CDR3 region: CASTRSIITGNTIYF. For the CDR3, the DNA is TGTGCCAGCACCCGTTCGATTATAACTGGAAACACCATATATTTT.

V usage is TRBV27 and J usage is TRBJ2-5; D is tentatively TRBD1 or TRBD2 (5 bases each). CDR3 length equals 14 residues. V was pared by 6 bases and J by 5 bases, with 16 bases between. Germline V gene sequence: CDR1 MNHEY, CDR2 SMNVEV (reference sequence). The CDR3 nucleotides read TGTGCCAGCAGCCTCCTGGGGGAGATCGAGACCCAGTACTTC. It is translated as CASSLLGEIETQYF.

The gene calls are TRBV6-6 and TRBJ1-5; 7 bases are shared with TRBD1. CDR3 length equals 15 residues. Germline lookup yields CDR1 MNHNY and CDR2 SVGAGI (reference sequence). Trimming took 6 bases from V and 7 from J; bases not matched to a gene: 12. Here the CDR3 reads CASRSRGGIVQPQHF. CDR3 DNA sequence: TGTGCCAGCAGATCCAGGGGGGGGATTGTGCAGCCCCAGCATTTT.

The chain couples TRBV5-1 to TRBJ2-7; 7 bases map to TRBD1. This CDR3 comprises 13 residues. From germline, CDR1 is SGHRS and CDR2 YFSETQ. Losses at the gene ends were 2 bases for V and 2 bases for J; bases not matched to a gene: 1. The CDR3 nucleotides are TGCGCCAGCAGCTTCGGGACAGCCTACGAGCAGTACTTC. This gives the protein CASSFGTAYEQYF. The full variable domain, completed using reference TRBV5-1 and TRBJ2-7, is KAGVTQTPRYLIKTRGQQVTLSCSPISGHRSVSWYQQTPGQGLQFLFEYFSETQRNKGNFPGRFSGRQFSNSRSEMNVSTLELGDSALYLCASSFGTAYEQYFGPGTRLTVT.

This clone was seen more than once but under ten times. The CDR3, as DNA: TGTGCCAGCAGCGTAGCTTCTAGCGGTGAAGAGACCCAGTACTTC. Translation gives CASSVASSGEETQYF. The V gene is TRBV9, the J gene TRBJ2-5; 7 bases are a match to TRBD2. J lost 3 bases, V lost 0 bases, and 5 bases had no gene match. The CDR3 length is 15 residues. In germline, CDR1 is SGDLS, CDR2 YYNGEE.

J is TRBJ1-1 and V is TRBV19, with D unclear. Germline CDR1 and CDR2: LNHDA and SQIVND (reference sequence). This CDR3 contains 13 residues. Trimming removed 3 bases at V and 1 base at J, with 6 bases between. CDR3 amino acids: CASSMWRNTEAFF. DNA of the CDR3: TGTGCCAGTAGTATGTGGAGGAACACTGAAGCTTTCTTT.

The rearrangement links TRBV2 to TRBJ1-3; TRBD1 matches at 8 bases. Germline V gives CDR1 SNHLY, CDR2 FYNNEI. V shed 5 bases and J 2 bases; nucleotides not matched to a gene: 5. The CDR3 runs 15 residues. In nucleotides, the CDR3 is TGTGCCAGCAGTCTACAGGGGGAAACTGGAAACACCATATATTTT. Translating it yields CASSLQGETGNTIYF.

The chain is built from TRBV18 and TRBJ2-5, with D tentatively TRBD1 (5 bases). This CDR3 is 13 amino acids long. V was shortened by 4 bases and J by 5 bases, with 11 bases between the two germline ends. CDR1 and CDR2 (germline): KGHSH, LQKENI. For the CDR3, the DNA is TGTGCCAGCTCACTGTGGGGCGGTGAGACCCAGTACTTC. Protein: CASSLWGGETQYF.

The V call is TRBV6-6, the J call TRBJ1-4, with 9 bases fitting TRBD1. The V and J ends lost 7 bases and 8 bases, in that order; junction bases with no gene match: 8. The CDR3 covers 14 residues. Per the germline V gene, CDR1 is MNHNY and CDR2 is SVGAGI (reference sequence). CDR3 DNA: TGTGCCAGCAAGTACCCGACAGGGGGGGAAAAACTGTTTTTT. It codes for CASKYPTGGEKLFF.

The rearrangement joins TRBV7-9 to TRBJ2-5; D call uncertain. V lost 5 bases and J lost 3, with 10 bases in between. This CDR3 comprises 13 residues. Germline CDR1 reads SEHNR; CDR2 reads FQNEAQ (reference sequence). CDR3 sequence (DNA): TGTGCCAGCAGCCAGGACGGAGAAGAGACCCAGTACTTC. This gives the protein CASSQDGEETQYF.

This sequence joins TRBV28 and TRBJ2-3; D is undetermined. The CDR3 totals 12 residues. Trimming removed 8 bases from V and 1 base from J, with 7 bases in between. Germline V lookup: CDR1 MDHEN, CDR2 SYDVKM. This CDR3 reads CASGGGTDTQYF. The CDR3 DNA reads as TGTGCCAGCGGCGGAGGCACAGATACGCAGTATTTT.

This clone occurred once. V and J are TRBV7-2 and TRBJ1-1; 9 bases line up with TRBD1. Germline V lookup: CDR1 SGHTA, CDR2 FQGNSA. The trim removed 3 bases at V and 4 bases at J, leaving 9 bases unmatched. The CDR3 is made up of 16 amino acids. The CDR3 is CASSFRRTGAGTEAFF. In nucleotides, the CDR3 is TGTGCCAGCAGCTTCCGACGGACAGGGGCGGGCACTGAAGCTTTCTTT. Variable domain in full (rest from reference TRBV7-2 and TRBJ1-1): GAGVSQSPSNKVTEKGKDVELRCDPISGHTALYWYRQSLGQGLEFLIYFQGNSAPDKSGLPSDRFSAERTGGSVSTLTIQRTQQEDSAVYLCASSFRRTGAGTEAFFGQGTRLTVV.

Details on this clone: Its ends do not fully match the called genes, so a read error is possible. The rearrangement links TRBV7-7 to TRBJ2-3; 7 bases match TRBD2. The CDR3 has 14 amino acids. In germline, CDR1 is SSHAT, CDR2 FNYEAQ (reference sequence). The CDR3 sequence is CASSAGVSTDTQYF. The CDR3 bases are TGTGCTAGCAGTGCGGGGGTGAGCACAGATACGCAGTATTTT.

V gene TRBV18 combines with J gene TRBJ1-3; D not resolved. Trimming stripped 2 bases from V and 2 bases from J, with 10 bases between. Germline-derived CDR1 and CDR2 are KGHSH and LQKENI. The CDR3 spans 15 residues. The CDR3 nucleotides are TGTGCCAGCTCACCATTCGACTATGCTGGAAACACCATATATTTT. Residues: CASSPFDYAGNTIYF.

This chain's CDR3 is CASSRGGPFHNEQFF. In DNA, the CDR3 is TGTGCCAGTAGCCGCGGGGGCCCCTTTCACAATGAGCAGTTCTTC. This chain joins TRBV19 and TRBJ2-1; D is perhaps TRBD2 (7 bases). The CDR3 consists of 15 residues. Trimming took off 6 bases at V and 5 bases at J, with 17 bases between the two ends. Germline CDR1 LNHDA, CDR2 SQIVND (reference sequence). The full variable domain, rest sourced from reference TRBV19 and TRBJ2-1, is DGGITQSPKYLFRKEGQNVTLSCEQNLNHDAMYWYRQDPGQGLRLIYYSQIVNDFQKGDIAEGYSVSREKKESFPLTVTSAQKNPTAFYLCASSRGGPFHNEQFFGPGTRLTVL.

CDR3: CACEPRTSEGNEQFF. CDR3 DNA: TGTGCCTGCGAACCCCGGACTAGCGAGGGTAATGAGCAGTTCTTC. The V and J genes are TRBV30 and TRBJ2-1, with TRBD2 matching 9 bases. Germline CDR1 GTSNPN, CDR2 SVGIG (reference sequence). The CDR3 contains 15 residues. The V and J ends lost 6 bases and 7 bases, in that order; junction bases with no gene match: 13. The variable domain in full, with the rest retrieved from reference TRBV30 and TRBJ2-1, is SQTIHQWPATLVQPVGSPLSLECTVEGTSNPNLYWYRQAAGRGLQLLFYSVGIGQISSEVPQNLSASRPQDRQFILSSKKLLLSDSGFYLCACEPRTSEGNEQFFGPGTRLTVL.

The chain's CDR3 is CASSVGSFSDTQYF. The CDR3 coding sequence is TGTGCCAGCAGCGTAGGCAGTTTTTCGGATACGCAGTATTTT. The chain links TRBV9 to TRBJ2-3; D ambiguous. This CDR3 spans 14 amino acids. Trimming cost V 0 bases and J 6 bases, with 11 bases left between them. Germline V CDR1 and CDR2: SGDLS, YYNGEE.

This clone turned up a few times. Here the CDR3 DNA reads TGTGCCAGCTCACCAGGGCAGGGGGCCGTCGGCGGCGAGCAGTACTTC. Its translation is CASSPGQGAVGGEQYF. The rearrangement links TRBV18 to TRBJ2-7, with 8 bases aligning to TRBD1. This CDR3 region has 16 residues. Germline V gene data show CDR1 as KGHSH and CDR2 as LQKENI. The V and J ends lost 2 bases and 6 bases, in that order; junction bases with no gene match: 12.

This clone was recorded a few times. The V call is TRBV19, the J call TRBJ2-3; D unresolved. CDR3 length: 14 residues. The V end lost 7 bases, the J end lost 6 bases, and 17 bases lay between the germline ends. CDR1 and CDR2 from the germline V gene are LNHDA and SQIVND (reference sequence). The CDR3 nucleotides read TGTGCCAGTACCCCCGGACCCGCCGGGGATACGCAGTATTTT. Its translation: CASTPGPAGDTQYF.

This clone was recorded only once. This chain joins TRBV5-6 and TRBJ1-2; tentatively, D is TRBD1 (5 bases). From germline, CDR1 is SGHDT and CDR2 YYEEEE. The CDR3 length is 14 residues. Trimming stripped 0 bases from V and 5 bases from J, with 11 bases between. CDR3 sequence: CASSLGGASYGYTF. CDR3 coding DNA: TGTGCCAGCAGCTTGGGAGGGGCTTCTTATGGCTACACCTTC.